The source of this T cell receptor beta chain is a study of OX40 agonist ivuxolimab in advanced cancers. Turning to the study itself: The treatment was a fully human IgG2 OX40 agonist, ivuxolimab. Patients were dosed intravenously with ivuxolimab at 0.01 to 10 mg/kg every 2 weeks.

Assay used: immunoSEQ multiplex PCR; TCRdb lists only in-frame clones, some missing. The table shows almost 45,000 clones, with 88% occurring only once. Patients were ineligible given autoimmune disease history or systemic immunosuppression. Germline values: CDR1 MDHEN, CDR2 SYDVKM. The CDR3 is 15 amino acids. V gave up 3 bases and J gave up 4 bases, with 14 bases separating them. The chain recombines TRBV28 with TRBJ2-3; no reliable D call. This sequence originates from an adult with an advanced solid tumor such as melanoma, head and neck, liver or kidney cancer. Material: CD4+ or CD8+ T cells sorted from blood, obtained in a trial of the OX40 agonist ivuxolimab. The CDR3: CASSLGTTNADTQYF. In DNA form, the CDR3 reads TGTGCCAGCAGTTTGGGCACCACTAACGCAGATACGCAGTATTTT.